Listed below are T cell receptor beta chains from one sample, sequenced in a study of blood T cell repertoires in COVID-19. Assay used: immunoSEQ multiplex PCR; TCRdb lists only in-frame clones, some missing. The sample gives approximately 84,000 clones, about 83% of which show up once; 29% is in the top ten. Specimen: peripheral blood. The receptors derive from a woman older than 75 with acute or convalescent COVID-19. The CDR3 runs from the conserved cysteine through the conserved F or W. The order of the fields is V gene, J gene, CDR3 length, clone size, D gene, CDR3 DNA, CDR3 protein. D genes are given only for firm matches. The size of a clone is reported for some rows only, either as once, few or many, or as a class for expanded clones.

>TRBV6-5|TRBJ2-7|14|-|TRBD1
TGTGCCAGCAGCGTAGGGGGCGATTCCTACGAGCAGTACTTC
CASSVGGDSYEQYF
>TRBV5-1|TRBJ1-2|12|-|TRBD1
TGCGCCAGCAGCACGACAGGGCGCGGCTACACCTTC
CASSTTGRGYTF
>TRBV7-9|TRBJ2-3|17|many|TRBD2
TGTGCCAGCAGCTCTCCCCGGCGGGAGGGAAGCACAGATACGCAGTATTTT
CASSSPRREGSTDTQYF
>TRBV7-2|TRBJ2-5|14|-|TRBD2
TGTGCCAGCAGCCGGACTAGCGGGAGCCAGACCCAGTACTTC
CASSRTSGSQTQYF
>TRBV9|TRBJ2-1|12|-|TRBD2
TGTGCCAGCGGGACGGGGGGCAATGAGCAGTTCTTC
CASGTGGNEQFF
>TRBV18|TRBJ2-7|17|-|TRBD1
TGTGCCAGCTCCAAAATCGCCTACCGGGACAGGGACTACGAGCAGTACTTC
CASSKIAYRDRDYEQYF
>TRBV15|TRBJ2-1|13|-|-
TGTGCCACCAGCAGGGGCCAGAACAATGAGCAGTTCTTC
CATSRGQNNEQFF
>TRBV7-2|TRBJ1-5|15|-|-
TGTGCCAGCAGCTTTTCAGGGAACGGCAATCAGCCCCAGCATTTT
CASSFSGNGNQPQHF
>TRBV5-1|TRBJ2-1|18|-|TRBD1
TGCGCCAGTTACCGGGACAGGGGACTGTCGAGCTCCTACAATGAGCAGTTCTTC
CASYRDRGLSSSYNEQFF
>TRBV7-9|TRBJ2-2|12|-|-
TGTGCCAGCAGCCCCGGCACCGGGGAGCTGTTTTTT
CASSPGTGELFF
>TRBV28|TRBJ2-1|16|-|TRBD2
TGTGCCACCCACGGTCCAGGACTAGCGGGAGGGGGTGAGCAGTTCTTC
CATHGPGLAGGGEQFF
>TRBV10-3|TRBJ2-5|14|-|TRBD2
TGTGCCATCAGTGCCGCGGGAGTGGAGGAGACCCAGTACTTC
CAISAAGVEETQYF
>TRBV7-9|TRBJ2-1|16|-|TRBD2
TGTGCCAGCAGCTCTACGACGGGGGAGGGTCACAATGAGCAGTTCTTC
CASSSTTGEGHNEQFF
>TRBV9|TRBJ2-1|16|-|TRBD2
TGTGCCAGCAGCGTAGGGGGCGGGAGTCTCCACAATGAGCAGTTCTTC
CASSVGGGSLHNEQFF
>TRBV24-1|TRBJ2-3|16|-|TRBD2
TGTGCCACCAGTGATCCTAGCGGGAGACGTCCAGATACGCAGTATTTT
CATSDPSGRRPDTQYF
>TRBV19|TRBJ1-6|16|once|-
TGTGCCAGTAGTATCCAGGCAAGCTCCTATAATTCACCCCTCCACTTT
CASSIQASSYNSPLHF
>TRBV19|TRBJ2-5|13|-|-
TGTGCCAGTAGTTCAGCGACGGGGGAGACCCAGTACTTC
CASSSATGETQYF
>TRBV6-2/TRBV6-3|TRBJ1-1|14|-|-
TGTGCCAGCAGCCAGTGGACTCCCAACACTGAAGCTTTCTTT
CASSQWTPNTEAFF
>TRBV18|TRBJ2-1|13|-|-
TGTGCCAGCTCACCACCTAGTCACCATGAGCAGTTCTTC
CASSPPSHHEQFF
>TRBV4-1|TRBJ1-2|13|-|-
TGCGCCAGCAGCCAGGGCAGAAACTATGGCTACACCTTC
CASSQGRNYGYTF
>TRBV29-1|TRBJ2-3|15|-|TRBD2
TGCAGCGCCCCCCATCTAGCGGGAGCAGGAGATACGCAGTATTTT
CSAPHLAGAGDTQYF
>TRBV28|TRBJ1-2|13|few|-
TGTGCCAGCAGTTTAGTCGGGGGGTATGGCTACACCTTC
CASSLVGGYGYTF
>TRBV3-1/TRBV3-2|TRBJ1-5|14|-|TRBD1
TGTGCCAGCAGCCAAGGAGGAGGGGGCACGCCCCAGCATTTT
CASSQGGGGTPQHF
>TRBV5-4|TRBJ2-2|16|-|TRBD1
TGTGCCAGCAGCTCCTGGACAGGGGGAAGCACCGGGGAGCTGTTTTTT
CASSSWTGGSTGELFF
>TRBV5-5|TRBJ2-7|15|-|-
TGTGCCAGCAGCTTGGCGGCGGGCCCAGCCTACGAGCAGTACTTC
CASSLAAGPAYEQYF
>TRBV6-6|TRBJ1-3|15|-|TRBD1
TGTGCCAGCAACCTCGGACAGGGACCAGGAAACACCATATATTTT
CASNLGQGPGNTIYF
>TRBV3-1/TRBV3-2|TRBJ1-2|14|-|TRBD1
TGTGCCAGCAGCCAATCGACAGGGGGCGTAGGCTACACCTTC
CASSQSTGGVGYTF
>TRBV12-3/TRBV12-4|TRBJ2-2|13|-|-
TGTGCCAGCAGTTTGCGTAGGAGCGGGGAGCTGTTTTTT
CASSLRRSGELFF
>TRBV5-5|TRBJ2-3|15|once|-
TGTGCCAGCAGCCCATGGGGAGGCTCGACAGATACGCAGTATTTT
CASSPWGGSTDTQYF
>TRBV5-6|TRBJ2-1|16|-|-
TGTGCCAGCAGCTTAGGACCAGACAGTTCCTACAATGAGCAGTTCTTC
CASSLGPDSSYNEQFF
>TRBV5-6|TRBJ2-1|12|-|-
TGTGCCAGCGGACAGATTTACAATGAGCAGTTCTTC
CASGQIYNEQFF
>TRBV19|TRBJ1-1|14|once|-
TGTGCCAGTAGTATACAGGGGCCGAACACTGAAGCTTTCTTT
CASSIQGPNTEAFF
>TRBV4-2|TRBJ2-1|20|-|-
TGTGCCAGCAGCCAAGGAATCGGCGGGATTGGATCGATGTCCTACAATGAGCAGTTCTTC
CASSQGIGGIGSMSYNEQFF
>TRBV6-5|TRBJ2-7|15|-|-
TGTGCCAGCAGACCCCAGGGTGGTCAACCCTACGAGCAGTACTTC
CASRPQGGQPYEQYF
>TRBV5-6|TRBJ2-5|17|-|TRBD2
TGTGCCAGCATCAGCATACTAGCGGGAGTGGATCAAGAGACCCAGTACTTC
CASISILAGVDQETQYF
>TRBV7-2|TRBJ1-1|13|-|-
TGTGCCAGCAGCTTAACATACAACACTGAAGCTTTCTTT
CASSLTYNTEAFF
>TRBV18|TRBJ2-7|15|-|-
TGTGCCAGCTCACCGGGAACAGGGCCCACCTACGAGCAGTACTTC
CASSPGTGPTYEQYF
>TRBV20-1|TRBJ2-3|12|-|-
TGCAGTGCTAGTAAGAATAGAGATACGCAGTATTTT
CSASKNRDTQYF
>TRBV7-2|TRBJ1-6|15|-|TRBD1
TGTGCCAGCAGCTCCGGACAGGGCGGCGCGTCACCCCTCCACTTT
CASSSGQGGASPLHF
>TRBV6-5|TRBJ2-2|15|-|-
TGTGCCAGCAGTTACAGCGGGCTGAACACCGGGGAGCTGTTTTTT
CASSYSGLNTGELFF
>TRBV6-4|TRBJ2-1|15|-|TRBD1
TGTGCCAGCAGCGGGGACAGAGCCATGCTCGGTGAGCAGTTCTTC
CASSGDRAMLGEQFF
>TRBV11-2|TRBJ2-1|13|few|-
TGTGCCAGCAGCTTAGTTAGGGGCAATGAGCAGTTCTTC
CASSLVRGNEQFF
>TRBV5-4|TRBJ2-7|15|few|TRBD2
TGTGCCAGCAGCTTCCGAGCGGGAGCGACCTACGAGCAGTACTTC
CASSFRAGATYEQYF
>TRBV7-9|TRBJ2-7|15|-|-
TGTGCCAGCAGCTTAGTAGGAGCCTGGGAGCACGAGCAGTACTTC
CASSLVGAWEHEQYF
>TRBV11-2|TRBJ2-2|15|-|TRBD1
TGTGCCAGCAGCTTAGCGACAGGGTGGCCCGGGGAGCTGTTTTTT
CASSLATGWPGELFF
>TRBV2|TRBJ2-5|13|-|-
TGTGCCAGCAGTGACAGGAAGAAAGAGACCCAGTACTTC
CASSDRKKETQYF
>TRBV6-5|TRBJ1-1|13|-|TRBD1
TGTGCCAGCAGGCTGGACAGGGACACTGAAGCTTTCTTT
CASRLDRDTEAFF
>TRBV11-3|TRBJ1-1|16|-|TRBD1
TGTGCCAGCCAGCGATCCTGGGACAGAAGAAACACTGAAGCTTTCTTT
CASQRSWDRRNTEAFF